This T cell receptor beta chain appears in the sequencing data of a study of T cell responses to AZD1222 COVID-19 vaccine (dated by TCRdb to the early 2020s). About the study as a whole: AZD1222 recipients given second doses at about 4 weeks or at about 12 weeks were pooled, since spike-specific TCR depth and breadth were not found to differ between the two schedules. A total of 233 trial participants underwent TCR sequencing, of whom roughly 210 had received two doses of AZD1222 and about 25 had received two doses of the MenACWY control vaccine. Enrollment into the trials was organized by age into subgroups of 18-55, 56-69 and 70-plus years, and those subgroups contained roughly 160, 29 and 62 TCR-sequenced participants, respectively.

The CDR3 regions of human TCRbeta chains were analyzed by immunosequencing. Turning to the authors' computational methods: Repertoire TCRs were checked for matches against a reference library of SARS-CoV-2-specific TCRs that had been generated using the MIRA antigen-specificity platform. Breadth was defined as the fraction of unique TCRs that were SARS-CoV-2-associated, and depth was defined as the fraction of total T cells that were SARS-CoV-2-associated. Using the MIRA data, each spike-specific TCR was assigned both to the spike region to which the TCR was reactive and to a CD4 or CD8 class. Log10-transformed breadth and depth values were compared by one-way ANOVA with Sidak's multiple comparisons tests. TCRdb took over this immuneACCESS table, retaining in-frame rearrangements with V and J assigned. Such tables are incomplete; in checked studies, under half of the missing clones stem from an unresolved V gene, and the remainder is unexplained. That table is the source of V, J and clone size, and D and trimming were worked out from the DNA. The sample includes roughly 100,000 clones, with 75% to 90% observed a single time. The top ten hold 8% to 9% of the sample.

The cysteine opens and the phenylalanine closes a CDR3 of 15 amino acids. The kept DNA is CDR3 alone, 45 bases in frame from the first base. V loses 6 bases at its end and J loses 2 bases; junction bases beyond the gene matches: 5. As encoded in the germline V gene, CDR1 is MNHEY while CDR2 is SVGAGI. Paper-wide results and their limitations: Spike-specific TCR breadth and depth rose significantly after two AZD1222 doses compared with day 0 and with MenACWY recipients. Conclusions about previously exposed vaccinees are limited, since just 5 or 6 AZD1222 recipients were seropositive for SARS-CoV-2 at baseline. Because no day 14 peak-response samples were available, the repertoires could be characterized only after the peak T cell response. The vaccine-associated CD4 TCRs covered the entire spike protein, and the dominant responses fell in regions 160-218 and 743-854. The 56-69-year group was small, and its depth increase did not reach significance, likely because of low power. Participants were mostly white British and included more females than males, and it was suggested by the authors that clonal diversity may have been underestimated. Reportedly, close to half of the unique spike-specific TCRs recognized epitopes lying outside the regions that are mutated in the B.1.351 and B.1.1.7 variants.

The time point label corresponds to: baseline before first vaccination. The vaccinee samples were drawn from two UK trials, COV001 and COV002, one of which was a single-blind randomized controlled phase 2/3 trial testing AZD1222 (ChAdOx1 nCoV-19) in healthy adults. For TCRbeta chain sequencing, PBMC samples were collected from trial participants at day 0 and at day 28 after the second dose. With respect to this clone: It has no known antigen specificity. Base quality data are lacking; no much larger clone is found one base away.

The chain joins TRBV6-5 to TRBJ2-1, and 9 junction bases match TRBD2. This receptor was obtained from an adult in good health. The sequencing used peripheral blood, collected on day 0 of AZD1222 vaccination. Here the CDR3 is given as CASRLVAGAYNEQFF. The sequence in DNA is TGTGCCAGCAGGCTTGTAGCGGGAGCCTACAATGAGCAGTTCTTC.